What follows describes a single T cell receptor beta chain. Its antigen is unidentified. The entry originates in a study of cytomegalovirus exposure and HLA in healthy donors. Study-level background: The early release's HLA-typed donors yielded some 85 million unique TCRs.

Use of 60 Vbeta and 13 Jbeta primers characterized the PCR. In the original analysis: Later reanalysis found 60 million to 90 million unique TCR beta chains, 10 million to 12 million of them shared. The data were produced by immunoSEQ multiplex PCR, yet TCRdb's version contains in-frame clones alone and is incomplete. The D gene and trimming were derived from the DNA, and the V and J assignments and clone size from that table. The sample lists about 140,000 clones, more than 75% occurring once. The CDR3 spans 13 residues. Germline lookup yields CDR1 SGHTS and CDR2 YDEGEE. V lost 5 bases, J lost 5 bases, and 13 bases lay in between. Study outcomes and limitations: The analysis excluded some indistinguishable V segments, including TRBV6-2 and TRBV6-3. A later analysis reportedly found that, within productive TCRs, an Asian-associated ancestry cluster had fewer N-insertions than the mean observed across the roughly 670 donors.

This receptor was obtained from a man aged 50 or older in good health and CMV-seronegative. The sample consisted of PBMCs. The chain joins TRBV5-8 to TRBJ1-2; D may be TRBD1 (6 bases). As DNA, the CDR3 is TGTGCCAGCAGTTTCGGGCAGGGGTATGGCTACACCTTC. Its translation: CASSFGQGYGYTF.